This is a list of T cell receptor beta chains from one sample in a study of blood T cell repertoires in COVID-19. TCRdb's copy holds only in-frame clones and misses some; the assay was immunoSEQ multiplex PCR. This sample yields some 64,000 clones, of which around 82% are seen a single time; approximately 15% belongs to the top ten. Sequencing input: peripheral blood. The source of these receptors is a man aged 55-75 years with COVID-19, enrolled during active disease. Each CDR3 is given with its conserved first and last residue. D genes are given only for firm matches. Size tells how often a clone was seen (once, few, many) or the class of an expanded clone, and some rows leave it out.

clone_size,cdr3_length,j_call,v_call,d_call,cdr3_aa,cdr3_nt
once,13,TRBJ2-7,TRBV28,.,CASSNAGGYEQYF,TGTGCCAGCAGTAACGCAGGAGGCTACGAGCAGTACTTC
.,13,TRBJ1-4,TRBV12-3/TRBV12-4,.,CASSSRLNEKLFF,TGTGCCAGCAGTTCCCGACTTAATGAAAAACTGTTTTTT
.,13,TRBJ2-7,TRBV19,TRBD1,CASSVRQGDEQYF,TGTGCCAGTAGTGTCCGACAGGGAGACGAGCAGTACTTC
few,13,TRBJ2-7,TRBV30,TRBD2,CAWSRKGGSEQYF,TGTGCCTGGAGTCGTAAGGGAGGGAGCGAGCAGTACTTC
.,15,TRBJ1-3,TRBV7-3,.,CASSLQASSGNTIYF,TGTGCCAGCAGCTTACAGGCGAGCTCTGGAAACACCATATATTTT
.,18,TRBJ2-7,TRBV7-9,TRBD2,CASSLAGAGGARSYEQYF,TGTGCCAGCAGCTTAGCGGGTGCGGGAGGGGCAAGATCCTACGAGCAGTACTTC
.,13,TRBJ1-2,TRBV5-5,.,CASSPKGDYGYTF,TGTGCCAGCAGCCCGAAGGGGGACTATGGCTACACCTTC
.,16,TRBJ2-5,TRBV11-2,.,CASSSAPRLYQETQYF,TGTGCCAGCAGCTCAGCGCCTAGGCTGTATCAAGAGACCCAGTACTTC
.,13,TRBJ1-1,TRBV11-1,.,CASSLTWNTEAFF,TGTGCCAGCAGCCTTACTTGGAACACTGAAGCTTTCTTT
.,13,TRBJ1-1,TRBV6-6,.,CASNSGENTEAFF,TGTGCCAGCAACAGTGGCGAGAACACTGAAGCTTTCTTT
.,13,TRBJ2-5,TRBV2,TRBD1,CAGHPGGIKTQYF,TGTGCCGGACACCCAGGGGGTATCAAGACCCAGTACTTC
.,19,TRBJ1-3,TRBV4-1,.,CASSQDLYHEGKTGNTIYF,TGCGCCAGCAGCCAAGACCTTTATCACGAGGGTAAAACTGGAAACACCATATATTTT
.,16,TRBJ1-1,TRBV6-5,.,CASSYSGTFGNTEAFF,TGTGCCAGCAGTTACTCGGGGACATTCGGGAACACTGAAGCTTTCTTT
.,15,TRBJ2-2,TRBV2,.,CASSPPGSNTGELFF,TGTGCCAGCAGTCCCCCTGGCTCGAACACCGGGGAGCTGTTTTTT
few,14,TRBJ2-7,TRBV7-2,TRBD2,CASRTIAGTNEQYF,TGTGCCAGCAGAACCATAGCGGGAACCAACGAGCAGTACTTC
.,16,TRBJ2-7,TRBV6-5,.,CASSYSLGDRIYEQYF,TGTGCCAGCAGTTACTCGTTAGGGGATCGAATCTACGAGCAGTACTTC
.,14,TRBJ2-5,TRBV11-2,.,CASSLGAGFETQYF,TGTGCCAGCAGCTTAGGGGCAGGGTTCGAGACCCAGTACTTC
.,14,TRBJ2-2,TRBV6-2/TRBV6-3,TRBD2,CASSTLAGVGELFF,TGTGCCAGCAGCACCCTAGCGGGGGTTGGGGAGCTGTTTTTT
.,13,TRBJ1-1,TRBV29-1,.,CSVDREYDTEAFF,TGCAGCGTTGACCGGGAATACGACACTGAAGCTTTCTTT
.,12,TRBJ2-2,TRBV29-1,.,CSTRDYTGELFF,TGCAGCACCCGGGACTACACCGGGGAGCTGTTTTTT
.,15,TRBJ2-3,TRBV2,.,CASRQGGPRTDTQYF,TGTGCCAGCAGGCAAGGCGGGCCCCGCACAGATACGCAGTATTTT
once,13,TRBJ1-1,TRBV12-3/TRBV12-4,.,CASSLNPTTEAFF,TGTGCCAGCAGTTTAAACCCAACTACTGAAGCTTTCTTT
.,15,TRBJ1-1,TRBV19,.,CASSRSPGLSTEAFF,TGTGCCAGTAGTAGATCACCGGGACTCTCTACTGAAGCTTTCTTT
few,14,TRBJ2-1,TRBV7-9,.,CASSRDGRRHEQFF,TGTGCCAGCAGCCGGGATGGTCGACGTCATGAGCAGTTCTTC
.,16,TRBJ1-6,TRBV5-1,TRBD1,CASSMLGQGDNSPLHF,TGCGCCAGCAGCATGTTGGGACAGGGAGATAATTCACCCCTCCACTTT
.,12,TRBJ1-5,TRBV9,.,CASSVGNQPQHF,TGTGCCAGCAGCGTCGGCAATCAGCCCCAGCATTTT
.,14,TRBJ2-5,TRBV2,TRBD1,CASNQLRGPETQYF,TGTGCCAGCAATCAATTAAGGGGGCCAGAGACCCAGTACTTC
.,12,TRBJ2-7,TRBV12-5,.,CASGLSGYEQYF,TGTGCTAGTGGTTTGTCCGGCTACGAGCAGTACTTC
.,11,TRBJ1-1,TRBV5-1,TRBD1,CASSEQGKAFF,TGCGCCAGCAGTGAACAGGGGAAAGCTTTCTTT
.,16,TRBJ2-5,TRBV5-4,TRBD2,CASSHGLAGVVETQYF,TGTGCCAGCAGCCACGGACTAGCGGGAGTTGTGGAGACCCAGTACTTC
.,15,TRBJ2-4,TRBV7-9,TRBD2,CASSPSGGKGDIQYF,TGTGCCAGCAGCCCTAGCGGGGGCAAGGGGGACATTCAGTACTTC